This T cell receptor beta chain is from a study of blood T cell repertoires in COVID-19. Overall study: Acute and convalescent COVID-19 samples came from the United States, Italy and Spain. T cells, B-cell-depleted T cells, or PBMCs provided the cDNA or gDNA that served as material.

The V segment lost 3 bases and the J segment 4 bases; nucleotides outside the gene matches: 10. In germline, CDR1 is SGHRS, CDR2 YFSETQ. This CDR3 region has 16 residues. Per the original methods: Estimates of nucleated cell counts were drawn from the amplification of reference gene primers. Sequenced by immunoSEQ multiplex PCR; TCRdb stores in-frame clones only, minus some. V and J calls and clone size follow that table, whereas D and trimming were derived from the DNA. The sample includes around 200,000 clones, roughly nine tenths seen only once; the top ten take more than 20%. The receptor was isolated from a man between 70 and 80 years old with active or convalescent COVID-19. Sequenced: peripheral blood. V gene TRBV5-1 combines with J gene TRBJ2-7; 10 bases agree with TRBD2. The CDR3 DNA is TGCGCCAGCAGCTCGGACGGGTCTAGCGGGAGATACGAGCAGTACTTC. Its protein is CASSSDGSSGRYEQYF. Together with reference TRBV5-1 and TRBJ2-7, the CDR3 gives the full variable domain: KAGVTQTPRYLIKTRGQQVTLSCSPISGHRSVSWYQQTPGQGLQFLFEYFSETQRNKGNFPGRFSGRQFSNSRSEMNVSTLELGDSALYLCASSSDGSSGRYEQYFGPGTRLTVT.